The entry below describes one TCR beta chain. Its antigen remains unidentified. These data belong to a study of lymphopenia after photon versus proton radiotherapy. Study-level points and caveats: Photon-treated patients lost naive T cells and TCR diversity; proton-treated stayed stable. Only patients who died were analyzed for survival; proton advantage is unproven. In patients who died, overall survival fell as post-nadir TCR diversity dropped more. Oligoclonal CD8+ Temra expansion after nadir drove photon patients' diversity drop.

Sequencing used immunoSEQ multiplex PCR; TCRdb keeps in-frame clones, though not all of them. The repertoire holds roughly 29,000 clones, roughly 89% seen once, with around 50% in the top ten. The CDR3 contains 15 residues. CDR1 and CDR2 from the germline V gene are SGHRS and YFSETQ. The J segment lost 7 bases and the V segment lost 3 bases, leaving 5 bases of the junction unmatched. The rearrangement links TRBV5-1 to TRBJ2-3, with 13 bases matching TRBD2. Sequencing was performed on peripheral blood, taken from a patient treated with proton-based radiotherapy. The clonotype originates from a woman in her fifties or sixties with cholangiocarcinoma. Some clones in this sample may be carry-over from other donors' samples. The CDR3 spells CASSYGLAGAYTQYF. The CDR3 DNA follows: TGCGCCAGCAGCTACGGACTAGCGGGAGCTTATACGCAGTATTTT.